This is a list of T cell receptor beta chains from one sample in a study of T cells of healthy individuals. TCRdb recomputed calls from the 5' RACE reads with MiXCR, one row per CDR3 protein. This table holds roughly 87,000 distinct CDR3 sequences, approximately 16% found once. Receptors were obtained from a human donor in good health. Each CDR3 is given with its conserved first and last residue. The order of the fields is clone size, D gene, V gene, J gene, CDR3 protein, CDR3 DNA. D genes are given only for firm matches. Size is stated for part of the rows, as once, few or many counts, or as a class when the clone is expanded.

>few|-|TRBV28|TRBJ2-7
CASSFVGSWDYEQYF
TGTGCCAGCAGTTTTGTGGGCTCCTGGGACTACGAGCAGTACTTC
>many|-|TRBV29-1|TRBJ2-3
CSVELTDTQYF
TGCAGCGTTGAGCTAACGGATACGCAGTATTTT
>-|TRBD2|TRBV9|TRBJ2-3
CASSLIAGSTDTQYF
TGTGCCAGCAGCCTCATAGCGGGAAGCACAGATACGCAGTATTTT
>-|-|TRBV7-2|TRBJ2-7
CASSLEGGEQYF
TGTGCCAGCAGCTTAGAAGGCGGGGAGCAGTACTTC
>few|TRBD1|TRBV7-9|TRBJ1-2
CASSLADRSYGYTF
TGTGCCAGCAGCCTCGCGGACAGGAGTTATGGCTACACCTTC
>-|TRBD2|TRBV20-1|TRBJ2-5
CSAGGLAKETQYF
TGCAGTGCTGGCGGACTAGCCAAAGAGACCCAGTACTTC
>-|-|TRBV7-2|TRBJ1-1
CASSPSHGFEAFF
TGTGCCAGCAGCCCTTCACACGGCTTTGAAGCTTTCTTT
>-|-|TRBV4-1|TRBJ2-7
CASSQVFTQGSSYEQYF
TGCGCCAGCAGCCAAGTTTTCACTCAGGGATCTTCCTACGAGCAGTACTTC
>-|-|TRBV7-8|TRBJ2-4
CASTPGTSLEGQGKNIQYF
TGTGCCAGCACGCCCGGGACTTCTTTGGAGGGCCAGGGCAAAAACATTCAGTACTTC
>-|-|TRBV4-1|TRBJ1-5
CASSQVIAGPQHF
TGCGCCAGCAGCCAGGTTATAGCCGGGCCCCAGCATTTT
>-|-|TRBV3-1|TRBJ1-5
CASSQDREQPQHF
TGTGCCAGCAGCCAAGACAGGGAACAGCCCCAGCATTTT
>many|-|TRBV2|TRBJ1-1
CASSEYSLRYTEAFF
TGTGCCAGCAGTGAATATTCCCTTCGGTACACTGAAGCTTTCTTT
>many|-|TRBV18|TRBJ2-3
CASSPPSTDTQYF
TGTGCCAGCTCACCACCCAGCACAGATACGCAGTATTTT
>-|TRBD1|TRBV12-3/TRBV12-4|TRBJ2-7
CASRYTGTASYEQYF
TGTGCCAGCAGGTACACCGGGACAGCCTCCTACGAGCAGTACTTC
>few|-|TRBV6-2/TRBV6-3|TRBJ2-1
CASGPDAGEQFF
TGTGCCAGCGGCCCCGATGCCGGTGAGCAGTTCTTC
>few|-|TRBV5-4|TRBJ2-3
CASSFRQATDTQYF
TGTGCCAGCAGCTTTCGACAGGCCACAGATACGCAGTATTTT
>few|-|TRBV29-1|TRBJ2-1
CSVLPGTYNEQFF
TGCAGCGTCTTGCCCGGGACCTACAATGAGCAGTTCTTC
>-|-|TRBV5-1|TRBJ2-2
CASSLGGHTGELFF
TGCGCCAGCAGCCTGGGCGGGCACACCGGGGAGCTGTTTTTT
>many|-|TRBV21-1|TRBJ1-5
CASSKDRPRGNQPQHF
TGTGCCAGCAGCAAAGATCGTCCCAGAGGCAATCAGCCCCAGCATTTT
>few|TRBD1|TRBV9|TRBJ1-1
CASSADPGQKTEAFF
TGTGCCAGCAGCGCGGACCCGGGACAGAAAACTGAAGCTTTCTTT
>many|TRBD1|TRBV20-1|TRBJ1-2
CSASPGTGVGYTF
TGCAGTGCCAGCCCAGGGACAGGGGTTGGCTACACCTTC
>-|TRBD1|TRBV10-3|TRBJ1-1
CAISTGDTEAFF
TGTGCCATCAGTACAGGGGACACTGAAGCTTTCTTT
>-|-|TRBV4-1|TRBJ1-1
CASSQGFNRVNTEAFF
TGCGCCAGCAGCCAAGGGTTCAACAGGGTGAACACTGAAGCTTTCTTT
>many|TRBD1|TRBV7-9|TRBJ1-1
CASSLGTGERYTEAFF
TGTGCCAGCAGCTTGGGGACAGGGGAAAGATACACTGAAGCTTTCTTT
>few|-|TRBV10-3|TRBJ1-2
CATTDNYGYTF
TGTGCCACTACCGACAACTATGGCTACACCTTC
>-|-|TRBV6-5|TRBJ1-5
CASRGFGNQPQHF
TGTGCCAGCAGAGGATTCGGCAATCAGCCCCAGCATTTT
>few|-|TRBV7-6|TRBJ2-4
CASSLGEGGIGDIQYF
TGTGCCAGCAGCTTAGGGGAGGGGGGTATTGGGGACATTCAGTACTTC
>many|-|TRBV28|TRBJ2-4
CASSEGSENIQYF
TGTGCCAGCAGCGAGGGAAGCGAAAACATTCAGTACTTC
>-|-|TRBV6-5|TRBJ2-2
CASRLRGSKTGELFF
TGTGCCAGCAGACTTAGGGGCAGTAAAACCGGGGAGCTGTTTTTT
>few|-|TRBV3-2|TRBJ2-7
CASSQAPRPPKGWDYEQYF
TGTGCCAGCAGCCAAGCGCCCCGTCCTCCCAAGGGGTGGGACTACGAGCAGTACTTC
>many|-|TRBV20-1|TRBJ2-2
CSARVSGELFF
TGCAGTGCTAGGGTTAGCGGGGAGCTGTTTTTT
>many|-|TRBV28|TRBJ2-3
CASSRDQDPTDTQYF
TGTGCCAGCAGCCGGGACCAGGACCCGACAGATACGCAGTATTTT
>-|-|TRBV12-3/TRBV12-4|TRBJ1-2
CASSLKTRSYGYTF
TGTGCCAGCAGTTTAAAGACGAGGAGCTATGGCTACACCTTC
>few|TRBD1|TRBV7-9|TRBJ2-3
CASSSTGGRGTDTQYF
TGTGCCAGCAGCTCGACAGGGGGCAGGGGCACAGATACGCAGTATTTT
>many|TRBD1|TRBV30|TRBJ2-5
CASTLTGGQETQYF
TGTGCCTCGACCTTGACAGGGGGCCAAGAGACCCAGTACTTC
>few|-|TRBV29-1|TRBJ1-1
CSVVSGNTEAFF
TGCAGCGTTGTGTCCGGGAACACTGAAGCTTTCTTT
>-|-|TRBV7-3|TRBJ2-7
CASSLWPAKEQYF
TGTGCCAGCAGCTTATGGCCAGCTAAAGAGCAGTACTTC
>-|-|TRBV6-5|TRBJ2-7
CASGGTLQGSSYEQYF
TGTGCCAGCGGAGGGACACTTCAAGGAAGCTCCTACGAGCAGTACTTC
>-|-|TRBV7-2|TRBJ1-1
CAGSLEGHWGTEAFF
TGTGCCGGCAGCTTGGAGGGACATTGGGGCACTGAAGCTTTCTTT
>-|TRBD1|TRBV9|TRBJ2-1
CASSVTGQGTVSF
TGTGCCAGCAGCGTTACCGGACAGGGTACCGTCTCCTTC
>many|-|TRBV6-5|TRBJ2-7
CASSYLGASEQYF
TGTGCCAGCAGTTACCTAGGGGCGAGCGAGCAGTACTTC